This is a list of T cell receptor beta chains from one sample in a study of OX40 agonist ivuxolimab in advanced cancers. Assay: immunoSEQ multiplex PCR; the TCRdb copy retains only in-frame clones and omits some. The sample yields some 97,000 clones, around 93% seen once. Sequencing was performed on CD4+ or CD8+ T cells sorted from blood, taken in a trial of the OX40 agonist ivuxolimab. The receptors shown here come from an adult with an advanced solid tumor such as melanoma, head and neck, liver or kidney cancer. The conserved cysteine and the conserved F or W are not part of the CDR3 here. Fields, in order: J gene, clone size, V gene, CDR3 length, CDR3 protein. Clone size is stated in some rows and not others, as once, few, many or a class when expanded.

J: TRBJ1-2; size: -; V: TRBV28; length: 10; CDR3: ASSLTVYGYT
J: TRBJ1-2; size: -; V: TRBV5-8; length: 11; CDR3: ATSYPRNYGYT
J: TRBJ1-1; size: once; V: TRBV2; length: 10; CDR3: ASPDRWSEAF
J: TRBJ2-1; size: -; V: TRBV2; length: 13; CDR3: ASKGGGYSYNEQF
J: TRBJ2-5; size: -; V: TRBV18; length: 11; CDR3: ASSPDRSGAQY
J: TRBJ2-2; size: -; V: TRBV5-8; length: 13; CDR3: ASSSRTGWAGELF
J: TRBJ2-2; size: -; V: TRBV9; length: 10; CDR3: ASSVAAGELF
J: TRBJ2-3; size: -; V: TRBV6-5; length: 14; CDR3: ASSSKTRASTDTQY
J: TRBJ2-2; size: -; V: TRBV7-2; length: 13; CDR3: ASSLEFGRSGELF
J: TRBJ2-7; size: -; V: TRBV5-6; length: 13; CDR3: ASSWFGTTSYEQY
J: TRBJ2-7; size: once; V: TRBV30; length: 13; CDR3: AWSVLGQGAREQY
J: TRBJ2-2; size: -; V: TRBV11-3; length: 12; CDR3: ASSRGGLTGELF
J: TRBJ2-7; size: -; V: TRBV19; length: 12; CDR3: ASSGTSPTYEQY
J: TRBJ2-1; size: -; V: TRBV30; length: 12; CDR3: AWSPLAGYNEQF
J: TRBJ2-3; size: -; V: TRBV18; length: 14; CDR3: ASSKTTGTSTDTQY
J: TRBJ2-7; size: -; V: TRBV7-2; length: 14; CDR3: ASSPQSAGIVTEQY
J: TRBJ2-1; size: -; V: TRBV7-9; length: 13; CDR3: ASSLGTGQKDEQF
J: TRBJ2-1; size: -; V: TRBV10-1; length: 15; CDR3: ASSSPGGGKPSLEQF
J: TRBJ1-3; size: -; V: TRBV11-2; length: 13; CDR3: ASSPDRVRGNTIY
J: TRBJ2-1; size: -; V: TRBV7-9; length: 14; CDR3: ASSHSGRVSYNEQF
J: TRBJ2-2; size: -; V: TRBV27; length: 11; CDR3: ASSLRGTGELF
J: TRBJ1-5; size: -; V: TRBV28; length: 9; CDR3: ASSLYPPQH
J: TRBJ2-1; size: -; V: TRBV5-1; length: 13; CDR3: ASSLLPGTSSEQF
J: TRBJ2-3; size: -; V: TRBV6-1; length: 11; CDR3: ASSETWSDTQY
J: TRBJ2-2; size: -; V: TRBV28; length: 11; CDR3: YSGRSDTGELF
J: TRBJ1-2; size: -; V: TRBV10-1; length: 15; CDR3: ASSEFFGSNSNYGYT
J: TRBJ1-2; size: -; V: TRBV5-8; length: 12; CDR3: ASRRQAQYSGYT
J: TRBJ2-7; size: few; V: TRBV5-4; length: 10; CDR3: ASSFDLYEQY
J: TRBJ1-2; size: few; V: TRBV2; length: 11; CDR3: ASSVEANYGYT
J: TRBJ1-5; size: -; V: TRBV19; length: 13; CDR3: ASSIDQGYNQPQH
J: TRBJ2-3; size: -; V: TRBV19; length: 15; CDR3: ASKRLAGGRSTDTQY
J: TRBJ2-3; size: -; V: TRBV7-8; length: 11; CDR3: ASSQNPTDTQY
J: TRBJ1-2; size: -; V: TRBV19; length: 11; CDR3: ASSVNDNYGYT
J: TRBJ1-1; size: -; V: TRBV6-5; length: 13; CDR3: ASRKGGLHYTEAF
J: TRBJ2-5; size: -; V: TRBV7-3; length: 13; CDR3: ASSITGTLQETQY
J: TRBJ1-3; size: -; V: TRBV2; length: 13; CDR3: ASKEQGAGGNTIY
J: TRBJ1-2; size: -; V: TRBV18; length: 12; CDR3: ASSPRFRGEGYT
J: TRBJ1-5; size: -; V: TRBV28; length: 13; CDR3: ASSPDRAINQPQH
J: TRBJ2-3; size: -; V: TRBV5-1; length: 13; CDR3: ASSLVGLVIDTQY
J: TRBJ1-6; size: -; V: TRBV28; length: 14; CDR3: ASSLGRGRRVSPLH
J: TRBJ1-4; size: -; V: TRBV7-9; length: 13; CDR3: ASSSRAAWDEKLF
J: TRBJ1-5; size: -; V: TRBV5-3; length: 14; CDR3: ARSSDRPLTGQPQH
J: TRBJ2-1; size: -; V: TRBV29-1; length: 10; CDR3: SVERYSHEQF
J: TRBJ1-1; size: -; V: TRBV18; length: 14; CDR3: ASKPNWGSRGTEAF
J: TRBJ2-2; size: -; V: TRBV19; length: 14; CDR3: ASSKLGLADTGELF
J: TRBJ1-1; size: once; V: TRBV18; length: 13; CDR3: ASSPGTGGDTEAF
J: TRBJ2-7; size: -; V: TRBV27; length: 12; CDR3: ASSQFLLSYEQY
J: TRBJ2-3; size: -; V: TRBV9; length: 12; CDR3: ASSAGLAPDTQY
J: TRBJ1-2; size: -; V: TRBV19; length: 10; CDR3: ASRVGDYGYT
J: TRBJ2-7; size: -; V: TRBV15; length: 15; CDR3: ATSRVPKTSGSYEQY
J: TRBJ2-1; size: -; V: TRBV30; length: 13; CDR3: AWSVGTGTYNEQF
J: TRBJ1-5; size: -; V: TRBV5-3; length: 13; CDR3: ARSVRQGSNQPQH
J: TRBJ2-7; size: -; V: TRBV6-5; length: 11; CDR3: ASSRPPSYEQY
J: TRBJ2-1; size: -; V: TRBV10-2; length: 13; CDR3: ASTLDGGDYNEQF
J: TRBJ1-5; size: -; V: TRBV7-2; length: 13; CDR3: ASSQGQGFNQPQH